This is a list of T cell receptor beta chains from one sample in a study of tumor and adjacent non-tumor tissue in lung cancer. From the multiplex PCR reads, TCRdb called clonotypes with MiXCR, one entry per CDR3 protein. The sample carries around 200,000 distinct CDR3 sequences, less than 80% recorded once. Sequenced sample: lung tumor tissue. These receptor sequences come from a man in his 60s with non-small cell lung cancer. The CDR3 runs from the conserved cysteine through the conserved F or W. The D gene is left open where the match is weak. Rows may omit the clone size; those that give it use once, few, many or a size class.

d_call: NA; clone_size: NA; j_call: TRBJ2-7; v_call: TRBV24-1; cdr3_aa: CATSDFGPGGYEQYF; cdr3_nt: TGTGCCACCAGTGATTTTGGGCCCGGAGGCTACGAGCAGTACTTC
d_call: NA; clone_size: NA; j_call: TRBJ1-2; v_call: TRBV7-8; cdr3_aa: CASNSSLGRGGIMNGYTF; cdr3_nt: TGTGCCAGCAACTCATCCCTGGGCAGGGGCGGTATTATGAATGGCTACACCTTC
d_call: TRBD2; clone_size: NA; j_call: TRBJ2-1; v_call: TRBV20-1; cdr3_aa: CSAREREYAYNEQFF; cdr3_nt: TGCAGTGCTAGAGAGCGGGAGTACGCCTACAATGAGCAGTTCTTC
d_call: NA; clone_size: NA; j_call: TRBJ2-1; v_call: TRBV20-1; cdr3_aa: CSAKVANRDEQFF; cdr3_nt: TGCAGTGCTAAAGTAGCGAATCGCGATGAGCAGTTCTTC
d_call: NA; clone_size: NA; j_call: TRBJ2-3; v_call: TRBV12-3/TRBV12-4; cdr3_aa: CASSLVRQVKRDTQYF; cdr3_nt: TGTGCCAGCAGTTTAGTTCGGCAGGTTAAGAGAGATACGCAGTATTTT
d_call: NA; clone_size: many; j_call: TRBJ2-1; v_call: TRBV11-3; cdr3_aa: CASSPDRYNEQFF; cdr3_nt: TGTGCCAGCAGCCCGGACCGTTACAATGAGCAGTTCTTC
d_call: TRBD2; clone_size: few; j_call: TRBJ2-7; v_call: TRBV5-8; cdr3_aa: CASSSRTSGRAVEQYF; cdr3_nt: TGTGCCAGCAGCTCCCGAACTAGCGGGAGGGCCGTCGAGCAGTACTTC
d_call: NA; clone_size: many; j_call: TRBJ1-1; v_call: TRBV29-1; cdr3_aa: CSGGEDTEAFF; cdr3_nt: TGCAGCGGGGGGGAGGACACTGAAGCTTTCTTT
d_call: NA; clone_size: NA; j_call: TRBJ2-7; v_call: TRBV20-1; cdr3_aa: CSARVASWSYEQYF; cdr3_nt: TGCAGTGCTAGGGTGGCTAGCTGGTCCTACGAGCAATACTTC
d_call: TRBD1; clone_size: NA; j_call: TRBJ2-5; v_call: TRBV6-5; cdr3_aa: CASSYGTEAGVTQYF; cdr3_nt: TGTGCCAGCAGTTACGGGACAGAGGCAGGAGTGACCCAATACTTC
d_call: NA; clone_size: NA; j_call: TRBJ1-1; v_call: TRBV20-1; cdr3_aa: CSVTDDPRTEAFF; cdr3_nt: TGCAGTGTTACAGATGACCCCCGCACTGAAGCGTTCTTT
d_call: NA; clone_size: NA; j_call: TRBJ1-6; v_call: TRBV4-3; cdr3_aa: CARSQEGQGLVRNSPLHF; cdr3_nt: TGCGCCAGAAGCCAAGAGGGGCAGGGGCTCGTAAGAAATTCACCCCTCCACTTT
d_call: NA; clone_size: once; j_call: TRBJ2-1; v_call: TRBV13; cdr3_aa: CAGNRDYNEQFF; cdr3_nt: TGTGCCGGCAACCGGGACTACAATGAGCAGTTCTTC
d_call: TRBD2; clone_size: once; j_call: TRBJ2-2; v_call: TRBV6-2/TRBV6-3; cdr3_aa: CASRPTSGGAGELVF; cdr3_nt: TGTGCCAGCCGACCGACTAGCGGGGGGGCCGGGGAGCTGGTTTTT
d_call: NA; clone_size: NA; j_call: TRBJ2-6; v_call: TRBV19; cdr3_aa: CASTLYVGSGANILTF; cdr3_nt: TGTGCCAGTACCCTATATGTGGGTTCGGGGGCCAACATCCTGACTTTC
d_call: NA; clone_size: NA; j_call: TRBJ1-5; v_call: TRBV30; cdr3_aa: CAWSMGGNQPQHF; cdr3_nt: TGTGCCTGGAGTATGGGGGGGAATCAGCCCCAGCATTTT
d_call: NA; clone_size: NA; j_call: TRBJ1-2; v_call: TRBV20-1; cdr3_aa: CSAAVGGRFYDYTF; cdr3_nt: TGCAGTGCTGCTGTAGGGGGGCGGTTCTATGACTACACCTTC
d_call: NA; clone_size: many; j_call: TRBJ2-1; v_call: TRBV4-3; cdr3_aa: CASSPPPKQFF; cdr3_nt: TGCGCCAGCAGCCCTCCCCCTAAGCAGTTCTTC
d_call: NA; clone_size: NA; j_call: TRBJ1-5; v_call: TRBV20-1; cdr3_aa: CTDGEYNQPQHF; cdr3_nt: TGCACTGATGGGGAGTACAATCAGCCCCAGCATTTT
d_call: NA; clone_size: NA; j_call: TRBJ1-6; v_call: TRBV12-3/TRBV12-4; cdr3_aa: CASSFAYSPLRF; cdr3_nt: TGTGCCAGCAGTTTCGCGTATTCACCCCTCCGCTTT
d_call: TRBD2; clone_size: NA; j_call: TRBJ2-1; v_call: TRBV12-3/TRBV12-4; cdr3_aa: CDSSHGLAGPATSYIEQFF; cdr3_nt: TGTGACAGCAGCCATGGACTAGCGGGCCCCGCCACTAGTTACATTGAGCAGTTCTTC
d_call: NA; clone_size: many; j_call: TRBJ2-5; v_call: TRBV29-1; cdr3_aa: CSVGPLWETQYF; cdr3_nt: TGCAGCGTTGGGCCCCTGTGGGAGACCCAGTACTTC
d_call: NA; clone_size: few; j_call: TRBJ2-7; v_call: TRBV11-3; cdr3_aa: CANSPRDEAGEQYF; cdr3_nt: TGTGCTAACAGCCCCCGGGACGAAGCTGGCGAGCAGTACTTC
d_call: TRBD1; clone_size: few; j_call: TRBJ1-6; v_call: TRBV10-2; cdr3_aa: CASSEGQGVHNSPLHF; cdr3_nt: TGCGCCAGCAGTGAGGGACAGGGGGTGCATAATTCACCCCTCCACTTT
d_call: NA; clone_size: NA; j_call: TRBJ1-3; v_call: TRBV6-1; cdr3_aa: CASRAGTSSGNTIYF; cdr3_nt: TGTGCCAGCAGAGCCGGGACAAGCTCTGGAAACACCATATATTTT
d_call: NA; clone_size: NA; j_call: TRBJ1-4; v_call: TRBV5-1; cdr3_aa: CASIFLGARNEKLIF; cdr3_nt: TGCGCCAGCATCTTCCTAGGCGCACGAAATGAAAAACTGATTTTT
d_call: TRBD1; clone_size: NA; j_call: TRBJ2-7; v_call: TRBV6-2/TRBV6-3; cdr3_aa: CASSARDRESWEYF; cdr3_nt: TGTGCCAGCAGTGCCCGGGACAGGGAGAGTTGGGAGTACTTC
d_call: TRBD2; clone_size: NA; j_call: TRBJ2-3; v_call: TRBV6-4; cdr3_aa: CASSDSASGRGTDTQYF; cdr3_nt: TGTGCCAGCAGTGACTCGGCTAGCGGGAGAGGCACAGATACGCAGTATTTT
d_call: NA; clone_size: NA; j_call: TRBJ2-2; v_call: TRBV20-1; cdr3_aa: CSVRDWTKNTGELFF; cdr3_nt: TGCAGTGTTAGAGATTGGACTAAAAACACCGGGGAGCTGTTTTTT
d_call: TRBD2; clone_size: NA; j_call: TRBJ2-3; v_call: TRBV20-1; cdr3_aa: CSAAGNLAGGPDTLYF; cdr3_nt: TGCAGTGCTGCTGGAAATCTAGCGGGGGGGCCAGATACGCTGTATTTT
d_call: TRBD1; clone_size: NA; j_call: TRBJ2-3; v_call: TRBV6-1; cdr3_aa: CATGRGSTDTQYF; cdr3_nt: TGTGCCACGGGCAGGGGGAGCACAGATACGCAGTATTTT
d_call: NA; clone_size: NA; j_call: TRBJ1-1; v_call: TRBV11-2; cdr3_aa: CASSMYMACQAFF; cdr3_nt: TGTGCCAGCAGTATGTACATGGCCTGCCAAGCTTTCTTT
d_call: NA; clone_size: few; j_call: TRBJ1-1; v_call: TRBV6-2/TRBV6-3; cdr3_aa: CASRDLDRRGDTEAFF; cdr3_nt: TGTGCCAGCAGGGATCTAGACAGGCGGGGAGACACTGAAGCTTTCTTT
d_call: TRBD2; clone_size: NA; j_call: TRBJ2-5; v_call: TRBV12-3/TRBV12-4; cdr3_aa: CVSSRKTSGQETQYF; cdr3_nt: TGTGTCAGTAGCCGGAAGACTAGCGGACAAGAGACCCAGTACTTC
d_call: NA; clone_size: NA; j_call: TRBJ1-6; v_call: TRBV20-1; cdr3_aa: CSVRRQDSPLHF; cdr3_nt: TGCAGTGTTAGAAGGCAGGATTCACCCCTCCACTTT
d_call: NA; clone_size: NA; j_call: TRBJ1-2; v_call: TRBV4-1; cdr3_aa: CASSQSYGYTF; cdr3_nt: TGCGCCAGCAGCCAGAGCTATGGCTACACCTTT
d_call: TRBD1; clone_size: NA; j_call: TRBJ2-7; v_call: TRBV4-2; cdr3_aa: CASSQGVGQNYEQYF; cdr3_nt: TGTGCCAGCAGCCAAGGTGTGGGACAGAACTACGAGCAGTACTTC
d_call: NA; clone_size: NA; j_call: TRBJ2-3; v_call: TRBV11-3; cdr3_aa: CACSFESLNTDTHYF; cdr3_nt: TGTGCCTGCAGCTTCGAGAGCCTGAACACAGATACGCACTATTTT
d_call: NA; clone_size: many; j_call: TRBJ1-5; v_call: TRBV6-5; cdr3_aa: CASSYLQGSNQPQHF; cdr3_nt: TGTGCCAGCAGTTACCTACAGGGAAGCAATCAGCCCCAGCATTTT
d_call: TRBD1; clone_size: many; j_call: TRBJ2-1; v_call: TRBV20-1; cdr3_aa: CSADRTGDNYNEQFF; cdr3_nt: TGCAGTGCCGATCGGACAGGGGATAACTACAATGAGCAGTTCTTC
d_call: NA; clone_size: few; j_call: TRBJ2-2; v_call: TRBV6-5; cdr3_aa: CASRPIANTGELFF; cdr3_nt: TGTGCCAGCAGGCCCATCGCGAACACCGGGGAGCTGTTTTTT
d_call: NA; clone_size: NA; j_call: TRBJ1-5; v_call: TRBV29-1; cdr3_aa: CSVGGGFNLPQHF; cdr3_nt: TGCAGCGTTGGTGGGGGCTTTAATCTGCCCCAGCATTTT
d_call: NA; clone_size: once; j_call: TRBJ2-5; v_call: TRBV20-1; cdr3_aa: CSPTSRSPETQYF; cdr3_nt: TGCAGTCCCACCAGCAGGAGTCCCGAGACTCAGTACTTC
d_call: TRBD1; clone_size: once; j_call: TRBJ1-5; v_call: TRBV20-1; cdr3_aa: CGARSQGGQPQHF; cdr3_nt: TGCGGTGCTAGATCACAGGGGGGCCAGCCCCAGCATTTT
d_call: NA; clone_size: NA; j_call: TRBJ2-1; v_call: TRBV4-3; cdr3_aa: CASSPEGVSDGGSSYNEKFF; cdr3_nt: TGCGCCAGCAGCCCGGAGGGGGTCTCCGACGGGGGGAGCTCCTACAATGAGAAGTTCTTC